The rows below give T cell receptor beta chains drawn from one sample of a study of blood T cell repertoires in COVID-19. The assay was immunoSEQ multiplex PCR, and TCRdb's table has in-frame clones only and misses some. The table records hundreds of thousands of clones, approximately 80% of them present only once. Sequencing was done on a sample of peripheral blood. Receptors were obtained from an elderly woman with acute or convalescent COVID-19. CDR3s include the opening cysteine and the closing phenylalanine or tryptophan. D genes are given only for firm matches. A clone size is listed for some rows: how often the clone was seen (once, few, many), or a class if it is expanded.

TRBV28	TRBD2	TRBJ2-3	NA	CASSPGGTSGSTDTQYF	TGTGCCAGCAGTCCCGGAGGGACTAGCGGGAGCACAGATACGCAGTATTTT
TRBV7-3	NA	TRBJ2-1	NA	CASSQVGGGYNEQFF	TGTGCCAGCAGCCAAGTCGGTGGGGGGTACAATGAGCAGTTCTTC
TRBV5-6	TRBD1	TRBJ2-1	NA	CASSSGQGYNEQFF	TGTGCCAGCAGCTCGGGACAGGGATACAATGAGCAGTTCTTC
TRBV4-3	TRBD2	TRBJ2-1	NA	CASSQVGPHGGALNEQFF	TGCGCCAGCAGCCAAGTAGGACCACACGGGGGGGCCTTGAATGAGCAGTTCTTC
TRBV6-5	NA	TRBJ1-3	NA	CASRTGSGGNTIYF	TGTGCCAGCAGGACAGGTTCTGGTGGAAACACCATATATTTT
TRBV5-1	NA	TRBJ2-1	NA	CASSYRLPGDEQFF	TGCGCCAGCAGCTACCGCCTGCCCGGGGATGAGCAGTTCTTC
TRBV6-5	TRBD1	TRBJ2-1	NA	CASSSLTGGYNEQFF	TGTGCCAGCAGTTCCCTGACAGGGGGCTACAATGAGCAGTTCTTC
TRBV7-2	TRBD2	TRBJ2-7	NA	CASSLATGLAVEQYF	TGTGCCAGCAGCTTAGCCACGGGACTAGCGGTCGAGCAGTACTTC
TRBV12-3/TRBV12-4	TRBD1	TRBJ2-1	NA	CASSLGGTGRKFF	TGTGCCAGCAGTTTAGGCGGGACAGGGAGGAAGTTCTTC
TRBV10-2	TRBD2	TRBJ2-7	NA	CASRGRDYSSYEQYF	TGCGCCAGCAGGGGGAGGGACTATAGCTCCTACGAGCAGTACTTC
TRBV13	NA	TRBJ1-1	NA	CASSLGSSGALVEAFF	TGTGCCAGCAGCTTAGGATCATCAGGGGCCCTCGTTGAAGCTTTCTTT
TRBV19	NA	TRBJ2-7	NA	CASSIRDGSPYEQYF	TGTGCCAGTAGTATACGGGATGGGTCCCCCTACGAGCAGTACTTC
TRBV30	NA	TRBJ2-7	NA	CAWSQGNRAYEQYF	TGTGCCTGGAGCCAGGGAAATCGTGCCTACGAGCAGTACTTC
TRBV18	NA	TRBJ1-6	NA	CASSPALQGSNSPLHF	TGTGCCAGCTCACCCGCCCTACAGGGAAGTAATTCACCCCTCCACTTT
TRBV5-1	TRBD2	TRBJ2-3	few	CASSSLAGGLDTQYF	TGCGCCAGCAGCTCCCTAGCGGGGGGGCTAGATACGCAGTATTTT
TRBV7-9	NA	TRBJ2-7	NA	CASSPRSQGYEQYF	TGTGCCAGCAGCCCCCGGAGCCAGGGATACGAGCAGTACTTC
TRBV14	NA	TRBJ2-2	NA	CASRALQGPGELFF	TGTGCCAGCCGCGCCCTACAGGGCCCCGGGGAGCTGTTTTTT
TRBV28	TRBD2	TRBJ2-1	NA	CASSSAGGSYNEQFF	TGTGCCAGCAGTTCCGCGGGAGGGTCCTACAATGAGCAGTTCTTC
TRBV30	TRBD1	TRBJ1-5	NA	CAYGQGGWPQHF	TGTGCCTACGGACAGGGAGGATGGCCCCAGCATTTT
TRBV7-9	NA	TRBJ2-7	NA	CASGLYYEQYF	TGTGCCAGCGGACTTTACTACGAGCAGTACTTC
TRBV10-3	TRBD1	TRBJ1-5	NA	CAISESDRGVNQPQHF	TGTGCCATCAGTGAGTCGGACAGGGGAGTAAATCAGCCCCAGCATTTT
TRBV12-1	NA	TRBJ2-7	once	CASSCLRRENEQYF	TGTGCCAGCAGCTGTCTTAGGCGGGAGAACGAGCAGTACTTC
TRBV6-1	TRBD2	TRBJ2-3	NA	CASSEVAGNSDTQYF	TGTGCCAGCAGTGAGGTAGCGGGGAATTCAGATACGCAGTATTTT
TRBV14	TRBD1	TRBJ1-4	NA	CASSHALGQGHEKLFF	TGTGCCAGCAGCCACGCCTTGGGACAGGGCCATGAAAAACTGTTTTTT
TRBV4-3	NA	TRBJ2-1	NA	CASSQGTASRYNEQFF	TGCGCCAGCAGCCAAGGGACAGCCTCCAGGTACAATGAGCAGTTCTTC
TRBV1	NA	TRBJ1-5	few	CTSSQIGVLIDQPQHF	TGCACCAGCAGCCAAATAGGGGTTCTCATCGATCAGCCCCAGCATTTT
TRBV3-1/TRBV3-2	NA	TRBJ1-1	NA	CASSKGLDSLLNTEAFF	TGTGCCAGCAGCAAGGGATTGGACAGCCTATTGAACACTGAAGCTTTCTTT
TRBV6-5	TRBD2	TRBJ2-2	NA	CASSSSGGDTGELFF	TGTGCCAGCAGCTCTAGCGGGGGAGACACCGGGGAGCTGTTTTTT
TRBV28	TRBD1	TRBJ2-1	NA	CASSLLGQGGRNNEQFF	TGTGCCAGCAGTTTATTGGGACAGGGGGGACGGAACAATGAGCAGTTCTTC
TRBV9	NA	TRBJ2-3	few	CASSQRGLTDTQYF	TGTGCCAGCAGCCAACGGGGACTCACAGATACGCAGTATTTT
TRBV19	TRBD2	TRBJ2-5	NA	CASSRGEGLQETQYF	TGTGCCAGTAGTAGGGGGGAGGGCCTCCAAGAGACCCAGTACTTC
TRBV18	NA	TRBJ2-1	NA	CASSPQQGNEQFF	TGTGCCAGCTCACCCCAACAGGGCAATGAGCAGTTCTTC
TRBV7-3	NA	TRBJ1-3	NA	CASSINTPGNTIYF	TGTGCCAGCAGCATCAACACCCCCGGAAACACCATATATTTT
TRBV7-2	TRBD2	TRBJ2-5	NA	CASSLGGRATQYF	TGTGCCAGCAGCTTAGGCGGGAGGGCGACCCAGTACTTC
TRBV29-1	TRBD2	TRBJ2-3	NA	CSASPRLAGTDTQYF	TGCAGCGCCAGCCCCCGACTAGCGGGCACAGATACGCAGTATTTT
TRBV20-1	NA	TRBJ2-7	NA	CSAQGTYEQYF	TGCAGTGCGCAGGGGACGTACGAGCAGTACTTC